This entry lists 15 T cell receptor beta chains sequenced from one sample in a study of cytomegalovirus exposure and HLA in healthy donors (dated by TCRdb to 2015 to 2018). Library creation used the immunoSEQ multiplex PCR assay. The multiplex PCR relied on a mix of 60 forward primers for TCR Vbeta segments and 13 reverse primers for TCR Jbeta segments. TCRdb mirrors the immuneACCESS table, restricted to in-frame sequences. Some clones are absent from its copies; in checked studies, under half trace to an unresolved V gene, and the reason for the others is unknown. The sample table holds around 200,000 clones, of which 70% to 80% were seen once. 15% to 18% of the sample comes from the top ten. Sequenced sample: PBMCs. The receptors stem from a man aged 40-49 years in good health and CMV-seronegative.

V gene TRBV12-5 combines with J gene TRBJ1-3, with D perhaps matching TRBD1 (5 bases). The V and J ends lost 6 bases and 3 bases respectively, with 9 bases between them. The CDR3 sequence is 13 residues long. Germline loops: CDR1 LGHNT, CDR2 FRNRAP. The CDR3: CASGPGGGNTIYF. DNA for the CDR3: TGTGCTAGTGGCCCGGGGGGTGGAAACACCATATATTTT.

The V and J genes are TRBV7-3 and TRBJ2-3; tentative D call: TRBD2 (6 bases). V was shortened by 5 bases and J by 0 bases, with 15 bases between the two germline ends. The CDR3 has 16 residues. Germline V gene data show CDR1 as SGHTA and CDR2 as FQGTGA. CDR3 nucleotide sequence: TGTGCCAGCAGCCGCGGGACTTCCTCTAGCACAGATACGCAGTATTTT. Protein sequence: CASSRGTSSSTDTQYF.

J is TRBJ1-4 and V is TRBV30; 10 bases align to TRBD1. Looked up from germline, CDR1 is GTSNPN and CDR2 is SVGIG (reference sequence). There are 13 residues in the CDR3. The ends lost 5 bases at V and 8 bases at J; junction bases unmatched: 5. CDR3 loop: CAWETGGVEKLFF. Here the CDR3 DNA reads TGTGCCTGGGAGACAGGGGGCGTCGAAAAACTGTTTTTT.

The chain recombines TRBV15 with TRBJ2-1; maybe TRBD1 (5 bases). The CDR3 is made up of 12 amino acids. Trimming took 1 base from V and 8 from J, leaving 6 bases between them. The germline gives CDR1 LNHNV, CDR2 YYDKDF (reference sequence). This CDR3 is CATSRVQDEQFF. CDR3 DNA sequence: TGTGCCACCAGCAGAGTACAGGATGAGCAGTTCTTC. The full variable domain, completed using reference TRBV15 and TRBJ2-1, is DAMVIQNPRYQVTQFGKPVTLSCSQTLNHNVMYWYQQKSSQAPKLLFHYYDKDFNNEADTPDNFQSRRPNTSFCFLDIRSPGLGDTAMYLCATSRVQDEQFFGPGTRLTVL.

The V and J genes are TRBV5-4 and TRBJ1-1; 10 positions match TRBD1. Germline assignment: CDR1 SGHNT and CDR2 YYREEE (reference sequence). There are 20 residues in the CDR3. J lost 3 bases, V lost 2 bases, and 19 bases had no gene match. The CDR3, as DNA: TGTGCCAGCAGCTTCGGGACAGGGGCCATCATGAGTAATTTGGACACTGAAGCTTTCTTT. Residues: CASSFGTGAIMSNLDTEAFF.

The count of this clone is one. V usage is TRBV5-1 and J usage is TRBJ2-1; the D gene is possibly TRBD2 (6 bases). Germline V gene data show CDR1 as SGHRS and CDR2 as YFSETQ. CDR3 size: 16 residues. V was shortened by 0 bases and J by 4 bases, with 14 bases between the two germline ends. CDR3 nucleotides: TGCGCCAGCAGCTTGGTTGTGGGACTGTCATACAATGAGCAGTTCTTC. This codes for CASSLVVGLSYNEQFF.

The rearrangement uses TRBV11-3 and TRBJ1-4; 7 nucleotides agree with TRBD1. Germline V lookup: CDR1 SGHNT, CDR2 YENEEA. Germline trimming cut 9 bases from V and 0 bases from J; bases unmatched to any gene: 10. This CDR3 spans 16 amino acids. For the CDR3, the DNA is TGTGCCAGTACGGACAGGTTGATTGCAACTAATGAAAAACTGTTTTTT. This translates into CASTDRLIATNEKLFF.

This clone was picked up a small number of times. The gene calls are TRBV10-2 and TRBJ1-1, with no clear D. This CDR3 is built from 13 residues. Germline CDR1 reads WSHSY; CDR2 reads SAAADI. Trimming removed 2 bases from V and 1 base from J, with 5 bases in between. The CDR3: CASSETENTEAFF. CDR3 DNA sequence: TGCGCCAGCAGTGAGACAGAGAACACTGAAGCTTTCTTT.

This clone was observed once. This chain links TRBV7-2 with TRBJ2-7, with TRBD1 matching 8 bases. Trimming removed 3 bases from V and 6 bases from J; junction bases left unmatched: 4. Germline CDR1 reads SGHTA; CDR2 reads FQGNSA. CDR3 length: 13 residues. The CDR3 region is CASSLETGAEQYF. The DNA for the CDR3 is TGTGCCAGCAGCTTGGAGACAGGGGCCGAGCAGTACTTC.

The table lists this clone with a count of one. The chain is built from TRBV9 and TRBJ2-3; TRBD1 is a possible D gene (6 bases). CDR3 size: 14 residues. In germline, CDR1 is SGDLS, CDR2 YYNGEE. The V and J ends lost 4 bases and 3 bases respectively, with 12 bases between them. This CDR3 reads CASSSHRVTDTQYF. The CDR3 DNA reads TGTGCCAGCAGCTCCCACAGGGTTACAGATACGCAGTATTTT. The entire variable domain, with the rest obtained from reference TRBV9 and TRBJ2-3, is as follows: DSGVTQTPKHLITATGQRVTLRCSPRSGDLSVYWYQQSLDQGLQFLIQYYNGEERAKGNILERFSAQQFPDLHSELNLSSLELGDSALYFCASSSHRVTDTQYFGPGTRLTVL.

The V gene is TRBV15, the J gene TRBJ1-2; D is uncertain. The germline V gene has CDR1 LNHNV and CDR2 YYDKDF (reference sequence). The CDR3 totals 12 residues. Deletions cut 4 bases from V and 5 bases from J, with 8 bases between. The CDR3 region has the DNA TGTGCCACCAGCATCGGTAATTATGGCTACACCTTC. Its protein product is CATSIGNYGYTF.

This clone was counted a single time. The chain has TRBV2 and TRBJ2-5, with 10 bases aligning to TRBD1. Germline CDR1 and CDR2: SNHLY and FYNNEI. V trimming: 6 bases; J trimming: 11 bases; junction bases outside the gene matches: 3. The CDR3 sequence is 11 residues long. CDR3 residues: CASRGTGEQYF. CDR3 DNA: TGTGCCAGCAGGGGGACAGGGGAGCAGTACTTC.

The chain carries TRBV11-2 and TRBJ2-1; a weak D match, TRBD1 (5 bases). The CDR3 loop spans 12 amino acids. In germline, CDR1 is SGHAT, CDR2 FQNNGV. V shed 7 bases and J shed 4 bases, with 8 bases lying between them. CDR3 loop: CASTGAYNEQFF. CDR3 DNA sequence: TGTGCCAGCACTGGGGCATACAATGAGCAGTTCTTC.

This clone was seen only a few times. This sequence joins TRBV18 and TRBJ2-1; TRBD1 aligns across 8 bases. Germline-derived CDR1 and CDR2 are KGHSH and LQKENI. With 6 bases clipped from V and 10 bases from J, the junction kept 5 bases outside the gene matches. This CDR3 has 12 amino acids. The CDR3 bases are TGTGCCAGCTCTCTTGGGGACAGGGAGCAGTTCTTC. It encodes CASSLGDREQFF.

This clone has just a few counts. CDR3 nucleotide sequence: TGTGCCAGCAGCCCCAGCGGTACTCGCACAGATACGCAGTATTTT. Residues: CASSPSGTRTDTQYF. The chain combines TRBV9 with TRBJ2-3, with TRBD2 as a possible D gene (5 bases). The CDR3 is 15 residues long. Germline assignment: CDR1 SGDLS and CDR2 YYNGEE. Trimming cost V 4 bases and J 1 base, with 13 bases left between them. Filled out from reference TRBV9 and TRBJ2-3, the complete variable domain reads DSGVTQTPKHLITATGQRVTLRCSPRSGDLSVYWYQQSLDQGLQFLIQYYNGEERAKGNILERFSAQQFPDLHSELNLSSLELGDSALYFCASSPSGTRTDTQYFGPGTRLTVL.